The 9 T cell receptor beta chains below were found in one sample sequenced in a study of blood T cell repertoires in COVID-19. The table came from immunoSEQ multiplex PCR; TCRdb's copy has only in-frame clones and leaves some out. The profile covers roughly 250,000 clones, with more than 75% appearing a single time and 1.6% taken by the ten largest. The material sequenced was PBMCs or T cells enriched from blood (not recorded which). Receptor source: a woman between 45 and 65 years old who had recovered from COVID-19.

This clone showed up just once. The genes are TRBV28 and TRBJ2-7; no definite D call. CDR3 length: 13 amino acids. Trimming took off 4 bases at V and 4 bases at J, with 11 bases between the two ends. Germline-derived CDR1 and CDR2 are MDHEN and SYDVKM. CDR3 DNA sequence: TGTGCCAGCAGTTCACCGGGTCTTTACGAGCAGTACTTC. It codes for CASSSPGLYEQYF.

The chain combines TRBV12-5 with TRBJ2-1; 11 bases fit TRBD2. CDR1 is LGHNT, CDR2 FRNRAP, per germline. V shed 9 bases and J 6 bases; nucleotides not matched to a gene: 7. The length of the CDR3 is 14 residues. The CDR3 sequence is CASRSGTSGNEQFF. The CDR3 bases are TGTGCTAGCCGGTCCGGGACTAGCGGCAATGAGCAGTTCTTC.

The chain uses TRBV9 and TRBJ1-1; weak D call: TRBD1 (5 bases). There are 14 residues in the CDR3. Trimming pared 3 bases from V and 4 bases from J, leaving 13 bases between. The germline V gene has CDR1 SGDLS and CDR2 YYNGEE. The CDR3 is CASSGQLSRTEAFF. The CDR3 bases are TGTGCCAGCAGCGGACAGCTTTCCCGCACTGAAGCTTTCTTT.

The chain uses TRBV5-1 and TRBJ1-2, with 7 bases aligning to TRBD1. The CDR3 runs 13 residues. With V trimmed by 4 bases and J by 4 bases, 4 bases remained unmatched. Germline V gene sequence: CDR1 SGHRS, CDR2 YFSETQ. CDR3 sequence reads: CASSEGQIYGYTF. The CDR3 DNA follows: TGCGCCAGCAGCGAGGGACAGATCTATGGCTACACCTTC.

The genes are TRBV3-1 (or the pseudogene TRBV3-2) and TRBJ1-2; TRBD1 might be the D (6 bases). The CDR3 runs 13 residues. Germline V gene data show CDR1 as LGHDT and CDR2 as YNNKEL (reference sequence). V gave up 4 bases and J gave up 4 bases, with 10 bases separating them. CDR3 coding DNA: TGTGCCAGCAGCCCAGGGGTTAGCTATGGCTACACCTTC. Amino acid sequence: CASSPGVSYGYTF.

The chain couples TRBV30 to TRBJ2-1; the D is unclear. The germline V and J ends were trimmed by 0 bases and 7 bases, with 7 bases remaining between them. The CDR3 runs 12 residues. The germline CDR1 and CDR2 sequences are GTSNPN and SVGIG (reference sequence). As DNA, the CDR3 is TGTGCCTGGAGTGTCTGGCAGAATGAGCAGTTCTTC. This codes for CAWSVWQNEQFF.

This chain connects TRBV7-3 to TRBJ1-2; 7 nucleotides match TRBD1. Unmatched junction bases numbered 3, after V lost 1 base and J lost 7 bases. The CDR3 is made up of 13 amino acids. Germline V CDR1 and CDR2: SGHTA, FQGTGA. The CDR3, as DNA: TGTGCCAGCAGCTTAAGACGGGACAGTGGCTACACCTTC. Translation: CASSLRRDSGYTF.

The chain has TRBV29-1 and TRBJ1-2; weak D call: TRBD1 (6 bases). Germline assignment: CDR1 SQVTM and CDR2 ANQGSEA. Trimming took off 2 bases at V and 6 bases at J, with 13 bases between the two ends. The CDR3 covers 13 residues. CDR3 in DNA: TGCAGCGTTGAAATTTGGACAGAGGATGGCTACACCTTC. It specifies CSVEIWTEDGYTF.

This chain uses TRBV15 with TRBJ2-7; the D gene is possibly TRBD2 (5 bases). V lost 2 bases, J lost 3 bases, and 20 bases lay in between. Germline loops: CDR1 LNHNV, CDR2 YYDKDF (reference sequence). CDR3 size: 17 residues. CDR3 nucleotide sequence: TGTGCCACCAGCAGATCCCCTCAGCGGTCCCTCAGCTACGAGCAGTACTTC. It yields the protein CATSRSPQRSLSYEQYF.